This T cell receptor beta chain was identified in a study of Ad26.COV2.S vaccination and SARS-CoV-2 variants. The assay was immunoSEQ multiplex PCR, and TCRdb's table has in-frame clones only and misses some. The table records around 450,000 clones, around 90% of them present only once. This sample's treatment: some 20 received Ad26.COV2.S at low or high dose, single or two shots; several received placebo; per-sample allocation not given. Sampling happened 63 days after the first vaccine or placebo injection. The trim removed 6 bases at V and 8 bases at J, leaving 7 bases unmatched. Germline assignment: CDR1 MNHEY and CDR2 SMNVEV (reference sequence). This CDR3 spans 14 amino acids.

This specimen was peripheral blood, taken in a trial of Ad26.COV2.S vaccine versus placebo. The receptor comes from a person aged 18-65 years who received the Ad26.COV2.S COVID-19 vaccine or a placebo. This rearrangement joins TRBV27 to TRBJ2-2; 9 nucleotides line up with TRBD2. This CDR3 is CASRYLAGLGELFF. DNA for the CDR3: TGTGCCAGCAGATATCTAGCGGGACTGGGGGAGCTGTTTTTT.